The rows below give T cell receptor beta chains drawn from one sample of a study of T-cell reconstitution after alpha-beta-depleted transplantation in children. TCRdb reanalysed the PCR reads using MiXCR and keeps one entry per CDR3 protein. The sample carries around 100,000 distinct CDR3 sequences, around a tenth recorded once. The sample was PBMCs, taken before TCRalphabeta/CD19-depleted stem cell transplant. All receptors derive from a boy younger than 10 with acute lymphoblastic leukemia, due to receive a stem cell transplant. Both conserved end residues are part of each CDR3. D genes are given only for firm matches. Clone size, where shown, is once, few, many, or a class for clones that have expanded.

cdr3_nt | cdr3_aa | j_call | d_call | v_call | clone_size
TGTGCCAGCAGCCTACGGACTAGCGGGGTGAGCTCCTACAATGAGCAGTTCTTC | CASSLRTSGVSSYNEQFF | TRBJ2-1 | TRBD2 | TRBV3-1 | many
TGTGCCAGCAGGGGACAGGGGCCTAATGAAAAACTGTTTTTT | CASRGQGPNEKLFF | TRBJ1-4 | TRBD1 | TRBV9 | few
TGTGCCAGCAGCCCCCGACTAGCGGGAGAGTCAGGAAAAAATGAGCAGTTCTTC | CASSPRLAGESGKNEQFF | TRBJ2-1 | TRBD2 | TRBV3-1 | .
TGCAGCGTTCAGGGGCAAGAGAAAACTATTGCCAAAAACATTCAGTACTTC | CSVQGQEKTIAKNIQYF | TRBJ2-4 | . | TRBV29-1 | few
TGTGCCAGCAGTTTAAGATTAGCGGGAGGTGGAAGGGGAGAGACCCAGTACTTC | CASSLRLAGGGRGETQYF | TRBJ2-5 | TRBD2 | TRBV28 | few
TGTGCCAGCAGTTACGGGGTGGGTCAGCCCCAGCATTTT | CASSYGVGQPQHF | TRBJ1-5 | . | TRBV12-3/TRBV12-4 | .
TGTGCCAGCACCAGAATTCAGGGCGTCAAAGGAAACACCATATATTTT | CASTRIQGVKGNTIYF | TRBJ1-3 | . | TRBV6-2/TRBV6-3 | few
TGCAGCGTTGATGCTTCCGGACTAGCGGGATCCGAGCAGTACTTC | CSVDASGLAGSEQYF | TRBJ2-7 | TRBD2 | TRBV29-1 | .
TGCAGTGCTAGGGACGGACAGGGCGGTCTGAACACTGAAGCTTTCTTT | CSARDGQGGLNTEAFF | TRBJ1-1 | TRBD1 | TRBV20-1 | medium-sized
TGTGCCAGCAGTTACTCGAGAGGGACATCCCAGAACACCGGGGAGCTGTTTTTT | CASSYSRGTSQNTGELFF | TRBJ2-2 | . | TRBV6-5 | many
TGTGCCAGTAGTATAAGTGAGGGAGATGAGCAGTTCTTC | CASSISEGDEQFF | TRBJ2-1 | . | TRBV19 | few
TGTGCCAGCAGCTTAGGGGAGGACATTCAGTACTTC | CASSLGEDIQYF | TRBJ2-4 | . | TRBV7-9 | many
TGTGCCAGCAGCCAAGGTTGGACATTTTACAATGAGCAGTTCTTC | CASSQGWTFYNEQFF | TRBJ2-1 | . | TRBV14 | .
TGCGCCAGCAGCTTGGTGGCAGGGGGCTCCTACGAGCAGTACTTC | CASSLVAGGSYEQYF | TRBJ2-7 | TRBD1 | TRBV5-1 | many
TGTGCCAGCTCACCAATCACAGGAGATAATTCACCCCTCCACTTT | CASSPITGDNSPLHF | TRBJ1-6 | . | TRBV18 | few
TGCAGTGCTAGAGCCGTTGGCGGACTAGATACGCAGTATTTT | CSARAVGGLDTQYF | TRBJ2-3 | . | TRBV20-1 | .
TGCAGTGCTAGAGGGTTGGCCAAGATGGGCAGCGTGACTGGAAACACCATATATTTT | CSARGLAKMGSVTGNTIYF | TRBJ1-3 | . | TRBV20-1 | .
TGCAGTGCTAGAGATGCGCTAGCGGGAGATGATGAGCAGTTCTTC | CSARDALAGDDEQFF | TRBJ2-1 | TRBD2 | TRBV20-1 | many
TGTGCCAGCAGCTTAGACTCTCAGGGGCTCCAAGGGGGCTACACCTTC | CASSLDSQGLQGGYTF | TRBJ1-2 | . | TRBV11-2 | .
TGTGCCAGCAGTTTAGTCAGAGGGGCTAGCACAGATACGCAGTATTTT | CASSLVRGASTDTQYF | TRBJ2-3 | . | TRBV12-3/TRBV12-4 | many
TGTGCCAGCAGCCCGTTCAGGGACAGGGACACCGGGGAGCTGTTTTTT | CASSPFRDRDTGELFF | TRBJ2-2 | TRBD1 | TRBV6-1 | many
TGTGCCAGCACTAGCGGGGTGAACACCGGGGAGCTGTTTTTT | CASTSGVNTGELFF | TRBJ2-2 | TRBD2 | TRBV2 | .
TGTACCAGCAGTTTAGGGAGTGGGGCTTACGAAGCCAAAAACATTCAGTACTTC | CTSSLGSGAYEAKNIQYF | TRBJ2-4 | . | TRBV12-3/TRBV12-4 | .
TGTGCCATCAGAGGGGACAGGGGGCAGGGTGAGCAGTTCTTC | CAIRGDRGQGEQFF | TRBJ2-1 | TRBD1 | TRBV10-3 | .
TGCGCCAGCAGCGGTTTAGCGGGCATATACAATGAGCAGTTCTTC | CASSGLAGIYNEQFF | TRBJ2-1 | TRBD2 | TRBV5-1 | .
TGCAGTGCCCCCAACTGGGCAGGGTCCTCTGGGGCCAACGTCCTGACTTTC | CSAPNWAGSSGANVLTF | TRBJ2-6 | . | TRBV20-1 | .
TGTGCCAGCAGCTTGGCCTTGGGACAGCTCTCAGAGACCCAGTACTTC | CASSLALGQLSETQYF | TRBJ2-5 | TRBD1 | TRBV5-5 | many
TGCAGTGCTAGAGTCTTGGGTGGGAGCAGCTCTGGAAACACCATATATTTT | CSARVLGGSSSGNTIYF | TRBJ1-3 | . | TRBV20-1 | .
TGTGCCACCAGCAGCGGGACTAGCGGGAGGGGACGCACAGATACGCAGTATTTT | CATSSGTSGRGRTDTQYF | TRBJ2-3 | TRBD2 | TRBV15 | many
TGTGCCAGCAGTTCGAACCAGGGGGCGATAAAAAACATTCAGTACTTC | CASSSNQGAIKNIQYF | TRBJ2-4 | TRBD1 | TRBV27 | few
TGTGCCAGCAGCTCGATTGGCCCCTCGGGGGAGCAGTACTTC | CASSSIGPSGEQYF | TRBJ2-7 | . | TRBV5-5 | .
TGTGCCATCGCACCGCGGGACAGTTCCTACAATGAGCAGTTCTTC | CAIAPRDSSYNEQFF | TRBJ2-1 | . | TRBV10-3 | many
TGCAGTGCTAGCCTACCGGGACAGGGGAGGTCAGATACGCATTATTTT | CSASLPGQGRSDTHYF | TRBJ2-3 | TRBD1 | TRBV20-1 | .
TGTGCCAGCCACGAAACAGGGAACACTGAAGCTTTCTTT | CASHETGNTEAFF | TRBJ1-1 | . | TRBV18 | few
TGCGCCAGCAGCTTGGCGGGACAGGGGCGCGGAGGCTACACCTTC | CASSLAGQGRGGYTF | TRBJ1-2 | TRBD1 | TRBV5-1 | few
TGTGCCAGCAGTGCACTAGCGGGAGTCACCGGGGAGCTGTTTTTT | CASSALAGVTGELFF | TRBJ2-2 | TRBD2 | TRBV2 | .
TGTGCCAGCAGCCCAGGGACACTCCAAGAGACCCAGTACTTC | CASSPGTLQETQYF | TRBJ2-5 | . | TRBV7-9 | few
TGTGCCATCAGTGAAGCTAATGAGCAGTTCTTC | CAISEANEQFF | TRBJ2-1 | . | TRBV10-3 | .
TGTGCCAGCAGCTTGTACAGGGACATTCAGTACTTC | CASSLYRDIQYF | TRBJ2-4 | . | TRBV7-2 | .
TGTGCCAGCAGTGACTACCGCGGGAGGGTAGAGACCCAGTACTTC | CASSDYRGRVETQYF | TRBJ2-5 | TRBD2 | TRBV6-1 | .
TGTGCCAGCAGGTTACATGGGAGCGGGGGAAAAGATACGCAGTATTTT | CASRLHGSGGKDTQYF | TRBJ2-3 | TRBD2 | TRBV6-5 | .
TGTGCCAGCAGGCCGGGACAGGGGCTCAATGAGCAGTTCTTC | CASRPGQGLNEQFF | TRBJ2-1 | TRBD1 | TRBV12-3/TRBV12-4 | .
TGTGCCAGCAGATGGGGGACTAATACGCAGTATTTT | CASRWGTNTQYF | TRBJ2-3 | TRBD2 | TRBV5-6 | .
TGTGCCAGCAGTTCGACAGGGGCCGGGGTTGAGCAGTTCTTC | CASSSTGAGVEQFF | TRBJ2-1 | TRBD1 | TRBV27 | .
TGCGCCAGCAGCTTGGTAGGGACCAAAACCTACAATGAGCAGTTCTTC | CASSLVGTKTYNEQFF | TRBJ2-1 | . | TRBV5-1 | .
TGTGCCATCAGCCCCGGAGGGGAGCGGGCAGATACGCAGTATTTT | CAISPGGERADTQYF | TRBJ2-3 | . | TRBV10-3 | few
TGCGCCAGCAGCTTGGACGGGACAGCGGCCTACGAGCAGTACTTC | CASSLDGTAAYEQYF | TRBJ2-7 | TRBD1 | TRBV5-1 | few